The 3 T cell receptor beta chains given below trace back to one sample, sequenced in a study of cytotoxic CD8 clonotypes in ibrutinib-treated CLL. Sequencing was performed with immunoSEQ multiplex PCR; in TCRdb, only in-frame clones are kept and a portion is missing. The repertoire includes about 200,000 clones, 70% to 75% of them detected once, and around 5.9% sits in the top ten. The source was PBMCs, collected after 12 months of ibrutinib treatment. Receptors were obtained from a human donor with chronic lymphocytic leukemia.

The rearrangement uses TRBV4-2 and TRBJ1-5, with a weak D call TRBD1 (5 bases). The germline CDR1 and CDR2 sequences are LGHNA and YNFKEQ. The CDR3 totals 14 residues. Deletions cut 1 base from V and 4 bases from J, with 8 bases between. CDR3 sequence reads: CASSQGTMNQPQHF. CDR3 nucleotides: TGTGCCAGCAGCCAAGGGACAATGAATCAGCCCCAGCATTTT.

This rearrangement joins TRBV7-9 to TRBJ1-2, with 9 bases fitting TRBD1. The CDR3 has 18 amino acids. J was trimmed by 5 bases and V by 1 base; bases with no gene match: 14. CDR1 SEHNR and CDR2 FQNEAQ come from the germline V gene (reference sequence). In nucleotides, the CDR3 is TGTGCCAGCAGCTTAGGCGTGGGACAGGGCCCGGGGAGGTATGGCTACACCTTC. This codes for CASSLGVGQGPGRYGYTF.

The rearrangement joins TRBV5-5 to TRBJ1-1; D gene unclear. With 5 bases removed from V and 4 bases from J, the gap between germline ends came to 18 bases. The germline V gene has CDR1 SGHKS and CDR2 YYEKEE (reference sequence). The length of the CDR3 is 15 residues. In DNA, the CDR3 is TGTGCCAGCAGATTCCTCGGGCGACGCGGCACTGAAGCTTTCTTT. Translating gives CASRFLGRRGTEAFF.